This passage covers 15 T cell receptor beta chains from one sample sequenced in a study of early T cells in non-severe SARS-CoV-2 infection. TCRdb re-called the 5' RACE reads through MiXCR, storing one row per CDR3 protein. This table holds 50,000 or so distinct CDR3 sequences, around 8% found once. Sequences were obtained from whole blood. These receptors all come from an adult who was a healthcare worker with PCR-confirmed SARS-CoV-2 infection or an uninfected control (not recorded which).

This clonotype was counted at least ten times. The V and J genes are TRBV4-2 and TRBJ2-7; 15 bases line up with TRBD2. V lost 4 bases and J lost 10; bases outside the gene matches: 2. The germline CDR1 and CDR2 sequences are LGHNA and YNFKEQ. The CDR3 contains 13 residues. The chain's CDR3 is CASSRTSGRDQYF. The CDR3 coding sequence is TGTGCCAGCAGCCGGACTAGCGGGAGGGACCAGTACTTC.

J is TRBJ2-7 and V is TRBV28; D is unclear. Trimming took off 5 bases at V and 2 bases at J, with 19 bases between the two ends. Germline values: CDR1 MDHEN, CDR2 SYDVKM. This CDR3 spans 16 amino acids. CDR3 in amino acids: CASSTPPGPGPYEQYF. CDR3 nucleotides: TGTGCCAGCAGTACCCCCCCCGGACCCGGACCCTACGAGCAGTACTTC.

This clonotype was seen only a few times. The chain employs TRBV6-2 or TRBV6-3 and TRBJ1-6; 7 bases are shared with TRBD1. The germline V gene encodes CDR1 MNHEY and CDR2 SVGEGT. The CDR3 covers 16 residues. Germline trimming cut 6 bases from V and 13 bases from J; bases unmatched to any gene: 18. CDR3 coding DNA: TGTGCCAGCAGAAACACCGGGACAGCTATAATTCACCCCCTCCACTTT. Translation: CASRNTGTAIIHPLHF.

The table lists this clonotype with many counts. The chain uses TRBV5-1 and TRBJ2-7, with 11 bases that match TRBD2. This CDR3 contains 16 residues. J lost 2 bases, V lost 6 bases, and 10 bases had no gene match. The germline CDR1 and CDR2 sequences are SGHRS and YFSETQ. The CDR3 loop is CASTPWLAGGTYEQYF. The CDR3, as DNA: TGCGCCAGCACCCCCTGGCTAGCGGGAGGAACCTACGAGCAGTACTTC.

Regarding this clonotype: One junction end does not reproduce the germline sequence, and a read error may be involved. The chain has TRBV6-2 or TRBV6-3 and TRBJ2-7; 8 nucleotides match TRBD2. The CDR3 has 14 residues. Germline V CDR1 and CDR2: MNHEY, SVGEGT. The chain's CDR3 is CASNLAGISYERYF. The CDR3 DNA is TGTGCCAGCAATCTAGCGGGTATCTCCTACGAGCGGTACTTC.

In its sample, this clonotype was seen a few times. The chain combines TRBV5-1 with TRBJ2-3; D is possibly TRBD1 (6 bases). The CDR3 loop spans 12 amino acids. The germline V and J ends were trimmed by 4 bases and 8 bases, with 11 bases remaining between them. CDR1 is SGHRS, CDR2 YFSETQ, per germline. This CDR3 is CASSAAGVTQYF. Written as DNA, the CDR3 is TGCGCCAGCAGCGCAGCAGGGGTTACGCAGTATTTT.

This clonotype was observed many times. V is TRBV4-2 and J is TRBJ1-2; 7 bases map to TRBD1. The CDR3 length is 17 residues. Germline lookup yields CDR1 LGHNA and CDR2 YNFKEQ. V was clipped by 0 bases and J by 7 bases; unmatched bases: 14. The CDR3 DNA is TGTGCCAGCAGCCAAGACCCGACAGGGACGCGCGAGGGTGGCTACACCTTC. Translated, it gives CASSQDPTGTREGGYTF.

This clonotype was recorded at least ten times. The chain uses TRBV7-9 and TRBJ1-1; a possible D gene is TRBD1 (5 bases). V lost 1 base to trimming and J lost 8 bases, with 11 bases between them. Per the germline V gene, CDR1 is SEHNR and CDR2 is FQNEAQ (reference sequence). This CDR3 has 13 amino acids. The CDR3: CASSLGLGGEAFF. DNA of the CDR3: TGTGCCAGCAGCTTAGGGCTGGGGGGAGAAGCTTTCTTT.

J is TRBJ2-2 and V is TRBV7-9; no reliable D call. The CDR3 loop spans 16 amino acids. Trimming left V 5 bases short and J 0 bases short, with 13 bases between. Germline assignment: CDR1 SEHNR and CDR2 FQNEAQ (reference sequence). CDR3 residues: CASSEFQGANTGELFF. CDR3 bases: TGTGCCAGCAGCGAGTTCCAAGGAGCGAACACCGGGGAGCTGTTTTTT.

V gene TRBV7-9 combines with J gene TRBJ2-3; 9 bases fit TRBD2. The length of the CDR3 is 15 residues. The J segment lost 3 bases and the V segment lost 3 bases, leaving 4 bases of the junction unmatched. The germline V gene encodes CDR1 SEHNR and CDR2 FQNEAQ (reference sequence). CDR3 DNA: TGTGCCAGCAGCTTTAGCGGGAGTTCGACAGATACGCAGTATTTT. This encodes CASSFSGSSTDTQYF.

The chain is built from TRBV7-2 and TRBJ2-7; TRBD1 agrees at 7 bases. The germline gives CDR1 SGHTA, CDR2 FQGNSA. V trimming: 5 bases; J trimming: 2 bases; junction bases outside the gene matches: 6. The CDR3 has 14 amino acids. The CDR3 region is CASSLKGQTYEQYF. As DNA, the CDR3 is TGTGCCAGCAGCCTTAAGGGACAGACCTACGAGCAGTACTTC.

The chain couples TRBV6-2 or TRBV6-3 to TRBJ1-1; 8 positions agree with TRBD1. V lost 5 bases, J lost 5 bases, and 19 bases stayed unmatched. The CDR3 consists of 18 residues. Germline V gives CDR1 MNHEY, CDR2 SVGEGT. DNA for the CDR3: TGTGCCAGCAGTCCCAATCCCGGGACAGGAATCCCTAAAACTGAAGCTTTCTTT. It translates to CASSPNPGTGIPKTEAFF.

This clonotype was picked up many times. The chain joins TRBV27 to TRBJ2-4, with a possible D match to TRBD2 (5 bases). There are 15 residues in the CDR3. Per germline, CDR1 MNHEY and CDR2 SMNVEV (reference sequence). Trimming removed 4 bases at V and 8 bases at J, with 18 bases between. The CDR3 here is CASSSPSRGSYIQYF. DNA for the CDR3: TGTGCCAGCAGTTCCCCATCACGAGGGAGCTACATTCAGTACTTC.

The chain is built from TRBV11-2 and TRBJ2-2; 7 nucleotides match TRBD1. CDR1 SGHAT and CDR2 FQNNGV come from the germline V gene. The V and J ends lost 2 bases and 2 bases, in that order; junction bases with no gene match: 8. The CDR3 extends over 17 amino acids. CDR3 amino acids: CASSLQPGQSNTGELFF. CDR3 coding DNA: TGTGCCAGCAGCTTACAGCCGGGACAGTCTAACACCGGGGAGCTGTTTTTT.

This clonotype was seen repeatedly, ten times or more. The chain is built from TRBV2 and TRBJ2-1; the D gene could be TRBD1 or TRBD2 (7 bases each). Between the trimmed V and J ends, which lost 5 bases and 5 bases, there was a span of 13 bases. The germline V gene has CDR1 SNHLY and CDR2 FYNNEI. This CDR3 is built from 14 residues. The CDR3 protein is CASSPQGGHNEQFF. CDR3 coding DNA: TGTGCCAGCAGTCCTCAGGGGGGGCACAATGAGCAGTTCTTC.